This passage covers 8 T cell receptor beta chains from one sample sequenced in a study of CD8+CD57+ T cells in acquired aplastic anemia. Researchers used genomic DNA as the template to profile TCR beta VDJ and CDR3. Each CDR3 protein is one row after TCRdb ran MiXCR on the reads. This sample carries roughly 190,000 distinct CDR3 sequences, roughly half of them seen once, and the ten largest clones take around a sixth. The sample was sorted CD4+, CD8+, or CD8+CD57+ T cells (not recorded which) from PBMCs. The receptor set was obtained from a human donor in good health, serving as a control.

Concerning this clonotype itself: One end of the junction varies from germline; a read error may be responsible. The chain has TRBV7-2 and TRBJ2-6; 7 bases fit TRBD2. CDR1 is SGHTA, CDR2 FQGNSA, per germline. The CDR3 spans 15 residues. The CDR3: CASSQELAGANVLTF. The CDR3 DNA follows: TGCGCCAGCAGCCAAGAACTAGCGGGGGCCAACGTCCTGACTTTC.

The chain joins TRBV6-6 to TRBJ1-2; the match to TRBD1 covers 7 bases. The CDR3 consists of 14 residues. J gave up 4 bases and V 5 bases, and 7 bases lay outside the gene matches. The germline V gene encodes CDR1 MNHNY and CDR2 SVGAGI (reference sequence). DNA for the CDR3: TGTGCCAGCAGTGGGACAGTCGGCGTCTATGGCTACACCTTC. Translation: CASSGTVGVYGYTF.

Notes on this clonotype: This may be a read error, as it is one base from a much larger clone. The V gene is TRBV12-3 or TRBV12-4, the J gene TRBJ1-4; no firm D call. This CDR3 spans 13 amino acids. The chain's CDR3 is CASSLNRNGKLFF. The CDR3 DNA sequence: TGTGCCAGCAGTTTAAACAGAAATGGAAAACTGTTTTTT.

CDR3 DNA: TGTGCCACCAGGGACATCGGAGAAAATCAGCCCCAGCATTTT. The encoded protein is CATRDIGENQPQHF. This chain uses TRBV24-1 with TRBJ1-5; tentative D call: TRBD1 (5 bases). Trimming stripped 7 bases from V and 4 bases from J, with 13 bases between. The germline CDR1 and CDR2 sequences are KGHDR and SFDVKD. The CDR3 is made up of 14 amino acids.

The genes are TRBV7-3 and TRBJ2-3; a weak D match, TRBD1 (5 bases). Per germline, CDR1 SGHTA and CDR2 FQGTGA. The CDR3 extends over 15 amino acids. Trimming cost V 5 bases and J 5 bases, with 17 bases left between them. This CDR3 is CASSESDTSLDTQYF. CDR3 in DNA: TGTGCCAGCAGCGAATCGGACACCTCGTTAGATACGCAGTATTTT. Full variable domain (rest looked up from reference TRBV7-3 and TRBJ2-3): GAGVSQTPSNKVTEKGKYVELRCDPISGHTALYWYRQSLGQGPEFLIYFQGTGAADDSGLPNDRFFAVRPEGSVSTLKIQRTERGDSAVYLCASSESDTSLDTQYFGPGTRLTVL.

This rearrangement joins TRBV2 to TRBJ2-1, with 12 bases lining up with TRBD2. V dropped 5 bases and J dropped 8; count of bases not matched to a gene: 7. Germline V CDR1 and CDR2: SNHLY, FYNNEI. This CDR3 has 15 amino acids. The CDR3 loop reads CASSPSGGASDEQFF. The CDR3 DNA is TGTGCCAGCAGTCCTAGCGGGGGGGCTTCGGATGAGCAGTTCTTC.

The chain employs TRBV7-2 and TRBJ1-2, with D possibly being TRBD1 (6 bases). This CDR3 has 16 amino acids. Germline V gene lookup returns CDR1 SGHTA and CDR2 FQGNSA. Trimming shortened V by 1 base and J by 4 bases, and 16 bases separated the two germline ends. The CDR3 protein is CASSLVGSGDGYGYTF. In DNA form, the CDR3 reads TGTGCCAGCAGCTTAGTTGGGTCAGGGGACGGCTATGGCTACACCTTC.

V usage is TRBV5-1 and J usage is TRBJ1-4, with D tentatively TRBD1 (6 bases). CDR1 and CDR2 from the germline V gene are SGHRS and YFSETQ. The CDR3 loop spans 16 amino acids. The germline V and J ends were trimmed by 4 bases and 0 bases, with 13 bases remaining between them. The CDR3 bases are TGCGCCAGCAGCGAGGGGGGGGGGGCAACTAATGAAAAACTGTTTTTT. It codes for CASSEGGGATNEKLFF. The full variable domain, rest sourced from reference TRBV5-1 and TRBJ1-4, is KAGVTQTPRYLIKTRGQQVTLSCSPISGHRSVSWYQQTPGQGLQFLFEYFSETQRNKGNFPGRFSGRQFSNSRSEMNVSTLELGDSALYLCASSEGGGATNEKLFFGSGTQLSVL.